Below, one TCR beta chain is given with its context. What it binds is not known. Only CD45RO-negative cells positively selected for CCR7 counted as naive CD8 cells, so terminally differentiated effector memory CD45RA+ cells were excluded. TCRdb keeps only in-frame clones here, not all; method: immunoSEQ multiplex PCR. Here the sample spans about 800,000 clones, around 96% being singletons. This CDR3 is 14 amino acids long. Trimming removed 1 base at V and 6 bases at J, with 13 bases between. Germline V gene sequence: CDR1 MDHEN, CDR2 SYDVKM. The data derive from a study of shared clonotypes between healthy human individuals. Study background: Two women and three men aged 18 to 49 served as donors.

General study points: As a rule, naive subsets had a larger estimated richness than memory subsets. When naive CD4 clonotypes were compared across a few donors, roughly 4.9% were shared.

This clonotype originated in a young man in good health. Sequenced material: naive CD8+ T cells sorted from blood. This sequence joins TRBV28 and TRBJ2-7; D perhaps matches TRBD1 (6 bases). CDR3 region: CASSLLGGSGEQYF. CDR3 nucleotide sequence: TGTGCCAGCAGTTTATTAGGGGGATCTGGCGAGCAGTACTTC.